The clone carrying this TCR beta chain was observed a few times. According to the study, genomic DNA was the template for TCR beta VDJ and CDR3 profiling. TCRdb re-analysed the reads in MiXCR, keeping a single row per CDR3 protein. The table shows 400,000 to 600,000 distinct CDR3 sequences, with around 33% occurring only once. J lost 10 bases, V lost 5 bases, and 8 bases had no gene match. The CDR3 spans 13 residues. In germline, CDR1 is SGHVS, CDR2 FQNEAQ. Patients picked for sequencing had shown CD8+CD57+ cell expansion detected by flow cytometry. Each patient had severe acquired aplastic anemia. The data are from a study of CD8+CD57+ T cells in acquired aplastic anemia.

The receptor was isolated from a human donor with aplastic anemia. V and J are TRBV7-8 and TRBJ2-1; 7 nucleotides line up with TRBD1. Sequencing input: sorted CD4+, CD8+, or CD8+CD57+ T cells (not recorded which) from PBMCs. The CDR3 region has the DNA TGTGCCAGCAGCATCCGTAGAGGGGGCGAGCAGTTCTTC. This encodes CASSIRRGGEQFF. Drawing the rest from reference TRBV7-8 and TRBJ2-1, the complete variable domain is GAGVSQSPRYKVAKRGQDVALRCDPISGHVSLFWYQQALGQGPEFLTYFQNEAQLDKSGLPSDRFFAERPEGSVSTLKIQRTQQEDSAVYLCASSIRRGGEQFFGPGTRLTVL.